Listed here is a single TCR beta chain. This clone was counted a single time. Its recognized antigen is unknown. Base qualities are not recorded, but no much larger clone differs from it by a single base. Trimming removed 5 bases from V and 4 bases from J, leaving 16 bases between the germline ends. Per the germline V gene, SGHDT is the CDR1 and YYEEEE is the CDR2. Reading from cysteine to phenylalanine, the CDR3 counts 15 amino acids. Here the CDR3 DNA is all that survives: 45 bases in frame from base 1. The data derive from a study of shared clonotypes between healthy human individuals (TCRdb year 2020). At the level of the whole study: The cohort included three men and two women between 18 and 49 years of age. Blood TCR repertoires of roughly 5 healthy adults were deeply sequenced to estimate repertoire size and the extent of clonotype sharing between individuals. Each donor's leukapheresis produced roughly between about 0.8 and 10 billion PBMCs. To increase sequencing depth and limit assay-specific biases, TCR repertoire library preparation and sequencing were carried out by different laboratories using diverse techniques.

The donors were healthy, HIV-negative adults with no recently reported acute infections or vaccinations. Every donor was a Caucasian adult living in Nashville, Tennessee, USA. For unsorted samples, 100 million or so PBMCs were counted, and genomic DNA was extracted using the QIAamp DNA Blood Mini kit. Blood was obtained by leukapheresis, after which PBMCs were separated by Ficoll-Histopaque density gradient centrifugation and cryopreserved in liquid nitrogen vapor phase. TCR CDR3 regions were amplified from genomic DNA by multiplex PCR using the deep immunoSEQ assay. Genomic DNA extracted from each cell subset was distributed evenly over all wells of several immunoSEQ 96-well plates, and each plate served as one replicate. For unsorted PBMC, approximately 0.3 ug genomic DNA, equal to 30,000 or so T cell genomes, was loaded into each replicate PCR. Genomic DNA from unsorted PBMC was sequenced over ten immunoSEQ deep assay plates. Purified libraries were quantified with a Qubit 3.0 fluorometer, sized on a Bioanalyzer 2100, and re-quantified with the KAPA Library Quantification kit. Every immunoSEQ 96-well plate was sequenced on a dedicated single-read 150-cycle Illumina NextSeq 550 flow cell. As for the original processing: The immunoSEQ output contained only junctional sequences without quality scores, so filtering could not match that applied to full-length reads. To assign V/J genes and CDR3, sequences were annotated using PyIR, a Python wrapper for IgBLAST v1.9, with IMGT germline references. Reads were removed for weak V/J assignments (E-value above 1e-6), missing CDR3, stop codons, out-of-frame junctions, or ambiguous translated residues. V3J clonotypes were defined as sequences sharing an identical inferred V gene, J gene, and CDR3 amino acid sequence. Percentage overlap between repertoires was calculated by dividing the number of shared unique clonotypes by the size of the smaller repertoire. Three approaches were used to assess repertoire richness: RTK rarefaction, the Chao1 estimator, and Recon v2.1 estimates of unobserved clonotypes. TCRdb mirrors the immuneACCESS table, restricted to in-frame sequences. Some clones are absent from its copies; in checked studies, under half trace to an unresolved V gene, and the reason for the others is unknown. Clone size and V and J calls were adopted from that table, with D and trimming inferred from the DNA. Present in this sample are 450,000 to 550,000 clones, 75% to 85% of which were seen just once. 10% to 15% of the sample rests with the top ten.

The paper as a whole reports these results and caveats: Pairwise subsampling indicated that sequencing depth was expected to affect the degree of clonotype sharing among donors. Sampling was restricted to blood, and TCR repertoires in tissue are likely to differ from TCR repertoires in blood. The small number of donors limited the genetic and exposure-history diversity represented.

Sequencing used PBMCs. The receptor chain draws on TRBV5-6 and TRBJ1-3; the D gene cannot be named for sure. The sequence was obtained from a woman between 40 and 50 years old in good health. Some clones in this sample may be carry-over from other donors' samples. The nucleotides read TGTGCCAGCAGTTACCGCCCCGTCGGCGGAAACACCATATATTTT. Its protein product is CASSYRPVGGNTIYF.